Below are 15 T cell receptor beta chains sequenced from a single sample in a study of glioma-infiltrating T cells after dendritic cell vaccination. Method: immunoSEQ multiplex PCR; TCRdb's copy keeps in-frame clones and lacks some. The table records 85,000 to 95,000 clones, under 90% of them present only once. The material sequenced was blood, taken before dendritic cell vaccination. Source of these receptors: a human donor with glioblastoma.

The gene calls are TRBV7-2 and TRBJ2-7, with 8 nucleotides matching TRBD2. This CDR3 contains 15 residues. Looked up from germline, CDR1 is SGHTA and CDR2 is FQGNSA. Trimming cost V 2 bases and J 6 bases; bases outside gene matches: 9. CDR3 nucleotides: TGTGCCAGCAGCTTATCCCAAGCGGGAGTAAGCGAGCAGTACTTC. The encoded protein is CASSLSQAGVSEQYF.

The DNA of the CDR3 is TGTGCCAGCAGCGTAGATCCTGGTGGAGTTGGCTACACCTTC. It translates to CASSVDPGGVGYTF. J is TRBJ1-2 and V is TRBV9; no firm D call. The CDR3 covers 14 residues. Looked up from germline, CDR1 is SGDLS and CDR2 is YYNGEE. Trimming shortened V by 0 bases and J by 7 bases, and 13 bases separated the two germline ends.

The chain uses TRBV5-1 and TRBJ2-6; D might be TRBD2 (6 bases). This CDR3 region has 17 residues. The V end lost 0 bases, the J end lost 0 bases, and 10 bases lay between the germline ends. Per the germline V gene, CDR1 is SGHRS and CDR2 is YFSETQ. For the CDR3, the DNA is TGCGCCAGCAGCTTGGCCTCGGGGGTCTCTGGGGCCAACGTCCTGACTTTC. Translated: CASSLASGVSGANVLTF.

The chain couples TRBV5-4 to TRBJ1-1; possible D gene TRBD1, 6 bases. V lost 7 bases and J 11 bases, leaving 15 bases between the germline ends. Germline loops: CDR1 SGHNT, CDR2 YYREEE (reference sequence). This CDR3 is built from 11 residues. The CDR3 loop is CASHAGVRAFF. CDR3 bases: TGTGCCAGCCATGCAGGGGTACGGGCTTTCTTT.

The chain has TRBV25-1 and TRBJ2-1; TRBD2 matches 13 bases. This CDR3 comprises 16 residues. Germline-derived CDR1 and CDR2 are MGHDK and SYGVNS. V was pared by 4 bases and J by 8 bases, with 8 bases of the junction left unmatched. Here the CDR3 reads CASSGAGLAGNYEQFF. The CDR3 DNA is TGTGCCAGCAGTGGGGCGGGACTAGCGGGAAACTATGAGCAGTTCTTC.

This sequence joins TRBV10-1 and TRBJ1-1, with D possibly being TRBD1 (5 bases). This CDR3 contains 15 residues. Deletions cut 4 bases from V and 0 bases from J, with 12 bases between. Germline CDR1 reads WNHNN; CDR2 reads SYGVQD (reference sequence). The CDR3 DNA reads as TGCGCCAGCAGTGGGGCAGGGAGGATGAACACTGAAGCTTTCTTT. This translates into CASSGAGRMNTEAFF.

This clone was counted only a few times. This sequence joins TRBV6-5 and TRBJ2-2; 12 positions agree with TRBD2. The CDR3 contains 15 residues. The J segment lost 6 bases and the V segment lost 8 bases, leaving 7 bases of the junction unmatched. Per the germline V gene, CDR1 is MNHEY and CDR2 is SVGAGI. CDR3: CASGRLAGAPGELFF. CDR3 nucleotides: TGTGCCAGCGGCAGACTAGCGGGAGCCCCCGGGGAGCTGTTTTTT.

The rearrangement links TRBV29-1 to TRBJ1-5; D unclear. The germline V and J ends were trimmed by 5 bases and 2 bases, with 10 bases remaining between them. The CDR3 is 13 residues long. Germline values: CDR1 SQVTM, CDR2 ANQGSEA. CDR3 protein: CSVWERGNQPQHF. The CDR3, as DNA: TGCAGCGTTTGGGAGAGGGGCAATCAGCCCCAGCATTTT.

Written as DNA, the CDR3 is TGTGCCAGTAGTATTTCTCAGGGAAGGACTGAAGCTTTCTTT. Its protein is CASSISQGRTEAFF. The chain joins TRBV19 to TRBJ1-1; D may be TRBD1 (5 bases). The CDR3 runs 14 residues. Germline loops: CDR1 LNHDA, CDR2 SQIVND (reference sequence). The germline V and J ends were trimmed by 3 bases and 5 bases, with 13 bases remaining between them.

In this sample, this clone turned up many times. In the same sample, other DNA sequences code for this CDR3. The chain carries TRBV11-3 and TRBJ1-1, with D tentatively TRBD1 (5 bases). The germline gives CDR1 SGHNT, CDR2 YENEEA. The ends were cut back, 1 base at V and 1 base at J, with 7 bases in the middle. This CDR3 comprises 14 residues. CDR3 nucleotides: TGTGCCAGCAGCTTAGGGGGCCCGAACACTGAAGCTTTCTTT. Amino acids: CASSLGGPNTEAFF.

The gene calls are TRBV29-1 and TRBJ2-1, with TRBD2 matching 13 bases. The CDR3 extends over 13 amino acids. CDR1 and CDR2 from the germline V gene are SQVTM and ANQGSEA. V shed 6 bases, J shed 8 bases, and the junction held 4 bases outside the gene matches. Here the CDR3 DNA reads TGCAGCGTCAGGACTAGCGGGAGTGATGAGCAGTTCTTC. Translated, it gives CSVRTSGSDEQFF.

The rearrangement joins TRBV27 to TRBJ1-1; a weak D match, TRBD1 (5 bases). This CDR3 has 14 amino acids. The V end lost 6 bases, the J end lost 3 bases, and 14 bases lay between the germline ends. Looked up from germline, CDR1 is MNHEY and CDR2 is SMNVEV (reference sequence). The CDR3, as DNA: TGTGCCAGCAGCTCCTCCAGGGCGCACACTGAAGCTTTCTTT. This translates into CASSSSRAHTEAFF.

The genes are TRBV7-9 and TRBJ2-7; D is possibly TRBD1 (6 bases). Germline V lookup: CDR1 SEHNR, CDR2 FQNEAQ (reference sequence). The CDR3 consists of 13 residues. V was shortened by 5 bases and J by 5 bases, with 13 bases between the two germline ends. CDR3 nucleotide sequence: TGTGCCAGCAGCAACCGGGACACGAACGAGCAGTACTTC. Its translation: CASSNRDTNEQYF.

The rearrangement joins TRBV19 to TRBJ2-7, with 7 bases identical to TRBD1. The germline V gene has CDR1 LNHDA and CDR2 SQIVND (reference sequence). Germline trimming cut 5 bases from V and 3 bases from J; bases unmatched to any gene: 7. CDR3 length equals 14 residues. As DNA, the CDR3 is TGTGCCAGTAGTTCACCGGGACAGCTCTACGAGCAGTACTTC. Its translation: CASSSPGQLYEQYF.

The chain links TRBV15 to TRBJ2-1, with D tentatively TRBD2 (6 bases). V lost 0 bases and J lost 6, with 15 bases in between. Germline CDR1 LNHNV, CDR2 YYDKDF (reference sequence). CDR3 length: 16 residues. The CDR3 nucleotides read TGTGCCACCAGCAGAGATTGGCGGGGAACCCCCAATGAGCAGTTCTTC. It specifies CATSRDWRGTPNEQFF.